The clone carrying this TCR beta chain was seen a single time. This CDR3 is 17 amino acids long. Trimming cost V 5 bases and J 3 bases; bases outside gene matches: 12. Per germline, CDR1 MNHEY and CDR2 SMNVEV (reference sequence). Generated by immunoSEQ multiplex PCR, the TCRdb table keeps only in-frame clones and is missing some. The sample shows some 150,000 clones, roughly 77% of them seen only once. The data derive from a study of blood T cell repertoires in COVID-19. Looking at the study overall: T cells, B-cell-depleted T cells, or PBMCs supplied cDNA or gDNA.

Seattle's cohort entered during active infection and was followed longitudinally. The TCR sequence derives from an older woman with COVID-19, enrolled during active disease. The V call is TRBV27, the J call TRBJ1-2, with TRBD1 matching over 10 bases. The sample comprised peripheral blood. Here the CDR3 DNA reads TGTGCCAGCAGTAGACGGGGCCTGACAGGGGGCGACTATGGCTACACCTTC. It specifies CASSRRGLTGGDYGYTF.